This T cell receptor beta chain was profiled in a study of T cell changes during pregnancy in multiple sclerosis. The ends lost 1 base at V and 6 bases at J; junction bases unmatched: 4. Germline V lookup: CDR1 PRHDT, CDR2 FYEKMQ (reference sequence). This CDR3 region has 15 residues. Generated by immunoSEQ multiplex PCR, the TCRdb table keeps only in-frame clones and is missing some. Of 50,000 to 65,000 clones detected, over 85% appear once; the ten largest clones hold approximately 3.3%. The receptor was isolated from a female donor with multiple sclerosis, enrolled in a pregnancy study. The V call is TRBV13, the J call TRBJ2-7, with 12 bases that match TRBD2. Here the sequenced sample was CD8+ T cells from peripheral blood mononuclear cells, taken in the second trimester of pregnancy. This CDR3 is CASSLATSGRLEQYF. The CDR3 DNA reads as TGTGCCAGCAGCTTAGCGACTAGCGGGAGACTCGAGCAGTACTTC. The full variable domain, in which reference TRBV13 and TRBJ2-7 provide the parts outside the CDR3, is AAGVIQSPRHLIKEKRETATLKCYPIPRHDTVYWYQQGPGQDPQFLISFYEKMQSDKGSIPDRFSAQQFSDYHSELNMSSLELGDSALYFCASSLATSGRLEQYFGPGTRLTVT.